This record looks at one T cell receptor beta chain sequence and its context. The data belong to a study of technical replicates of blood from several donors. The CDR3 sequence is 16 residues long. V lost 3 bases, J lost 1 base, and 7 bases stayed unmatched. CDR1 SNHLY and CDR2 FYNNEI come from the germline V gene. Sequencing was performed with immunoSEQ multiplex PCR; in TCRdb, only in-frame clones are kept and a portion is missing. The sample carries some 81,000 clones, roughly 91% recorded once. Sequencing used T cells isolated from PBMCs. J is TRBJ2-7 and V is TRBV2; 9 bases fit TRBD2. The sequence derives from a human donor in good health. The CDR3 DNA is TGTGCCAGCAGTGATCCGGCTCTAGCGGGGTCCTACGAGCAGTACTTC. Protein sequence: CASSDPALAGSYEQYF.